This TCR beta chain was identified during a study of cytomegalovirus exposure and HLA in healthy donors. In germline, CDR1 is MGHRA, CDR2 YSYEKL. The length of the CDR3 is 15 residues. With 4 bases clipped from V and 0 bases from J, the junction kept 6 bases outside the gene matches. The PCR ran on 60 Vbeta and 13 Jbeta primers. This table comes from immunoSEQ multiplex PCR, and its TCRdb copy is limited to in-frame clones, with some not included. The sample records about 190,000 clones, over 60% being singletons. This TCR derives from a man aged 30-40 years in good health and CMV-seropositive. The source material was PBMCs. The chain employs TRBV4-1 and TRBJ2-7; TRBD1 aligns across 7 bases. The CDR3, as DNA: TGCGCCAGCAGCCGATTGACAGGGAGCTCCTACGAGCAGTACTTC. This gives the protein CASSRLTGSSYEQYF.